This TCR beta chain was sequenced for a study of T cell changes during pregnancy in multiple sclerosis. The protocol was immunoSEQ multiplex PCR, while the TCRdb copy is restricted to in-frame clones and leaves out a portion. Among around 16,000 clones, approximately 80% were seen once, and the ten largest hold 15% to 20%. Looked up from germline, CDR1 is SNHLY and CDR2 is FYNNEI. CDR3 size: 11 residues. Trimming took 3 bases from V and 5 from J, leaving 4 bases between them. The specimen comprised CD8+ T cells from peripheral blood mononuclear cells, sampled after pregnancy. This chain uses TRBV2 with TRBJ2-5; no clear D. This TCR derives from a female donor in good health, enrolled as a control in a pregnancy study. CDR3 nucleotide sequence: TGTGCCAGCAGTGACGTGGAGACCCAGTACTTC. Protein: CASSDVETQYF.